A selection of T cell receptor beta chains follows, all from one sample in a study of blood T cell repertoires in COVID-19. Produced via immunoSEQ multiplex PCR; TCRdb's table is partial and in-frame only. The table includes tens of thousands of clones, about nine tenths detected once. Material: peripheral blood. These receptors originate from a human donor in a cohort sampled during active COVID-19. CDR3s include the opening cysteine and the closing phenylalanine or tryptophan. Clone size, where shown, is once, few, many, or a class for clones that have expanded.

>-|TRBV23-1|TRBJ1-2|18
CASTSEPGQGAGPYGYTF
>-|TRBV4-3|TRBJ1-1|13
CASSQDRNTEAFF
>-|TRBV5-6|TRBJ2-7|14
CASRAGTGVYEQYF
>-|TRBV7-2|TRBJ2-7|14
CASSPFKGPYEQYF
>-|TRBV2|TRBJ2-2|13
CASSDGATGELFF
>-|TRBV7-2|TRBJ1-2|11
CASSQNYGYTF
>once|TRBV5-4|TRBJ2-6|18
CASSPGGARSSGANVLTF
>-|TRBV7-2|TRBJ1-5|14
CASSLDRDHQPQHF
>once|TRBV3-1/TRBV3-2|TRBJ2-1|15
CASSQALAGVSEQFF
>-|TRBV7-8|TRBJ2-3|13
CASSLDPADTQYF
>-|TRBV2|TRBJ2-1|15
CASGPGGAGIFEQFF
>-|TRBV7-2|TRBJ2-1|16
CASSPDPPGGYNEQFF
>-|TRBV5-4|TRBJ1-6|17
CASSSLGGASYNSPLHF
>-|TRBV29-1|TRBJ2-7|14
CSAGTSGRSGEQYF
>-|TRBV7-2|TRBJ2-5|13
CASSARGGETQYF
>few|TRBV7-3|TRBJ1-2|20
CASSPYGGWAGGLTVGGYTF
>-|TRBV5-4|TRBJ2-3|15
CASSSTSGSQDTQYF
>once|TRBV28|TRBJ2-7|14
CASSFGGDVYEQYF
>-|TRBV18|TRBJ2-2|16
CASSQIGQGRSGELFF
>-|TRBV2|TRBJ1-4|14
CASIRDRGFEKLFF
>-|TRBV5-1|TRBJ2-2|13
CASSFQGAGELFF
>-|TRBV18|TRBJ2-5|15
CASSPAGSLQETQYF
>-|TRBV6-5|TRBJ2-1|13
CASKTRPYNEQFF
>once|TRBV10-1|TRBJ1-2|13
CASRSQGAEGYTF
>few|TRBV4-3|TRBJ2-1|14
CASSQDPGGEKQFF
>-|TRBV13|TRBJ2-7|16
CASVPQIAVGSYEQYF
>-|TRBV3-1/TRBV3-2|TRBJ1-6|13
CASSQYRDSPLHF
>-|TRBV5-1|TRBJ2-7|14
CASSWGTGMNEQYF
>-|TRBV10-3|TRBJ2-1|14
CAIRGLASHNEQFF
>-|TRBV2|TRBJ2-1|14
CASSAGTGFYEQFF
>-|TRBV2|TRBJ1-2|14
CASSVQGADYGYTF
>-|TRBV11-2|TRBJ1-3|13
CASSSTRGNTIYF
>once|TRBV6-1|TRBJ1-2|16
CASSEVLSGGNYGYTF
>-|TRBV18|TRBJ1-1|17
CASSLSWGTGENTEAFF
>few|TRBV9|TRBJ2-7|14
CASSPRAGNHEQYF
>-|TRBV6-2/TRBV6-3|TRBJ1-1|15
CASSRTGGRGTEAFF
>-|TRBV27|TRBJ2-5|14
CASSSRGGRITQYF
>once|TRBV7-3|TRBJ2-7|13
CASSPDSSYEQYF
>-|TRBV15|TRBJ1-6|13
CATSRALNSPLHF